The TCR beta chain described here comes from a study of metastatic and nonmetastatic thyroid tumors. Overall study context: Patients with malignant and benign thyroid disease provided blood and tumor or nodule tissue, whose repertoires were compared. Study-wide results and limits: As reported, TCR beta diversity in blood and tumor was significantly higher in malignant thyroid tumors than in benign nodules.

CDR3 length: 12 residues. CDR1 is MNHEY, CDR2 SVGEGT, per germline. All patients were treatment-naive before thyroid surgery. Using MiXCR, TCRdb re-called clones from the PCR reads. The data show fewer than 9,000 clones, roughly two fifths seen once. This clone has a handful of counts. Its antigen is undetermined. Compared with germline, one end of the junction differs, possibly owing to a read error. Sequences were obtained from tumor tissue. The V call is TRBV6-2 or TRBV6-3, the J call TRBJ1-6; D not certain. This clonotype was obtained from a female donor with papillary thyroid cancer or a benign thyroid nodule (not recorded which). Some clones in this sample may be carry-over from other donors' samples. CDR3 DNA sequence: TGTTCCAGCACCCCCGGCATTTCACCCCTCCACTTT. Amino acids: CSSTPGISPLHF.